The source of this T cell receptor beta chain is a study of siplizumab effects on memory and regulatory T cells. Study findings and constraints: The diversity of naive T cells seemed greater than that of memory cells, and their alloresponse contribution seemed major. Reactions containing siplizumab showed mappable alloreactive CD4+ clones averaging approximately 75% Treg-derived, versus 25% to 30% in controls.

Method: immunoSEQ multiplex PCR; TCRdb's copy keeps in-frame clones and lacks some. The table has around 100,000 clones, nearly 95% seen once. With V trimmed by 1 base and J by 6 bases, 14 bases remained unmatched. The germline gives CDR1 SGHVS, CDR2 FQNEAQ. The CDR3 loop spans 17 amino acids. This clone came up a few times. As yet, its antigen is unknown. The V call is TRBV7-8, the J call TRBJ2-7; 8 bases are shared with TRBD2. The receptor was derived from a human donor in good health. The sequencing sample was made of non-Treg CD4+ T cells sorted from blood. In DNA, the CDR3 is TGTGCCAGCAGCTTAGTCGGGCCGGCGGGAGGTACCCTCGAGCAGTACTTC. Translating it yields CASSLVGPAGGTLEQYF.